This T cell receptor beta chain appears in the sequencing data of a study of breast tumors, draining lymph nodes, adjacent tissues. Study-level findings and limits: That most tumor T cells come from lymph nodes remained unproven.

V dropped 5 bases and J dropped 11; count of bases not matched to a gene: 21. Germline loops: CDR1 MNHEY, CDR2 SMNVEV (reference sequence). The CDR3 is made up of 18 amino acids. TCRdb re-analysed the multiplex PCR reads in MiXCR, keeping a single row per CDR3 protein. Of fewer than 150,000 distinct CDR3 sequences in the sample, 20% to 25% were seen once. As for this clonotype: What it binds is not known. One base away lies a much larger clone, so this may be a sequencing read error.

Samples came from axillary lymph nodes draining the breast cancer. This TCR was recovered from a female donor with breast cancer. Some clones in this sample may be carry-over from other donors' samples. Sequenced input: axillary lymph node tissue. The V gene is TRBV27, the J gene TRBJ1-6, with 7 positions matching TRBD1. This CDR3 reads CASSPSGTETYFNPPLHF. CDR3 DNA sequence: TGTGCCAGCAGTCCATCAGGGACAGAAACCTACTTTAACCCACCCCTCCACTTT.